This T cell receptor (beta chain) appears in the sequencing data of a study of T cell repertoires in cytomegalovirus infection. About the research overall: HLA-B-restricted CMV epitopes that are well studied, plus recently identified HLA-C-restricted ones, were used by the study. CMV infection and matching HLA type were both indicated by public TCR beta signatures. Study findings and constraints: Carriers of CMV and the relevant HLA type were discriminated by public TCR beta frequency. CMV-specific TCR beta clonotypes restricted by HLA-C were the ones dominating the ex vivo response.

CDR1 and CDR2 from the germline V gene are MNHEY and SMNVEV (reference sequence). V was trimmed by 0 bases and J by 7 bases, leaving 10 bases between them. The CDR3 extends over 15 amino acids. Notes on this clonotype: Its specificity is not known.

TCRdb itself ran the reads through MiXCR, one entry per CDR3 protein. The sample lists 800,000 to 950,000 distinct CDR3 sequences; approximately 32% were seen once. This chain links TRBV27 with TRBJ1-6; D unclear. The sequenced sample was cultured CD8+ T cells from PBMCs, obtained from culture after CMV antigen stimulation. This TCR derives from a human donor in good health (CMV status not recorded). Some clones in this sample may be carry-over from other donors' samples. CDR3 nucleotide sequence: TGTGCCAGCAGTTTATCGGAGGGTAGGAATTCACCCCTCCACTTT. It specifies CASSLSEGRNSPLHF.